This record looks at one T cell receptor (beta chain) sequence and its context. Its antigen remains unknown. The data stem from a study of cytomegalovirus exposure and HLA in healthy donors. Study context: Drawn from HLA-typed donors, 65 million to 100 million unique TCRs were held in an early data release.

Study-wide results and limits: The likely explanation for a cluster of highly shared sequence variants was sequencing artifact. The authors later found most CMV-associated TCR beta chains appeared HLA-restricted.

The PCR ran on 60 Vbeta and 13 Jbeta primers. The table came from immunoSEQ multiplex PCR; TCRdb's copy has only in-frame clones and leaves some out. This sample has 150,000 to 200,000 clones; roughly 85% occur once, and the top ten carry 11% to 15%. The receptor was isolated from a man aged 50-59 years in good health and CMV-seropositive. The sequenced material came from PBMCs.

The CDR3 nucleotides read TGTGCCAGCAGTTACTCGGGCGGGGGGGGTTATGATGAGCAGTTCTTC. This gives the protein CASSYSGGGGYDEQFF. The gene calls are TRBV6-5 and TRBJ2-1; 9 bases agree with TRBD2. Germline V lookup: CDR1 MNHEY, CDR2 SVGAGI. The CDR3 is 16 amino acids. V was pared by 0 bases and J by 8 bases, with 8 bases of the junction left unmatched.